The 9 T cell receptor beta chains in this list originate from one sample, sequenced in a study of long-term antiretroviral therapy in people with HIV. The assay, immunoSEQ v3.0, was run at survey level. The assay was immunoSEQ multiplex PCR, and TCRdb's table has in-frame clones only and misses some. The data show about 25,000 clones, approximately 78% seen once. Here the sequenced sample was unsorted PBMCs, taken 2.9 years after starting antiretroviral therapy. These receptors all stem from a man aged 50-60 years with HIV.

The rearrangement joins TRBV18 to TRBJ1-5; D is ambiguous. In germline, CDR1 is KGHSH, CDR2 LQKENI. CDR3 length: 13 amino acids. Between the trimmed V and J ends, which lost 0 bases and 7 bases, there was a span of 7 bases. CDR3 sequence reads: CASSPPVGQPQHF. The CDR3 DNA is TGTGCCAGCTCACCACCCGTTGGGCAGCCCCAGCATTTT.

This clone has only a few counts. This chain connects TRBV5-1 to TRBJ2-2, with 10 bases identical to TRBD2. This CDR3 has 16 residues. Germline values: CDR1 SGHRS, CDR2 YFSETQ. The trim removed 4 bases at V and 2 bases at J, leaving 5 bases unmatched. The CDR3 here is CASSASGGPNTGELFF. CDR3 nucleotides: TGCGCCAGCAGCGCTAGCGGGGGACCCAACACCGGGGAGCTGTTTTTT.

The J gene is TRBJ1-1, the V gene TRBV5-6; a possible D gene is TRBD1 (5 bases). CDR3 size: 14 residues. V gave up 3 bases and J gave up 7 bases, with 16 bases separating them. Germline-derived CDR1 and CDR2 are SGHDT and YYEEEE. CDR3 residues: CASSSGSGRGEAFF. CDR3 nucleotides: TGTGCCAGCAGCTCTGGATCAGGGCGGGGTGAAGCTTTCTTT.

This chain links TRBV13 with TRBJ1-1; 7 nucleotides agree with TRBD1. The CDR3 has 13 amino acids. Germline V gene sequence: CDR1 PRHDT, CDR2 FYEKMQ (reference sequence). V was clipped by 5 bases and J by 7 bases; unmatched bases: 7. CDR3 protein: CASSPPTGLEAFF. The CDR3 DNA is TGTGCCAGCAGCCCCCCGACAGGGCTTGAAGCTTTCTTT.

This clone has just a few counts. The V and J genes are TRBV15 and TRBJ2-2, with 7 bases lining up with TRBD1. V lost 6 bases to trimming and J lost 4 bases; unmatched junction nucleotides: 8. CDR1 and CDR2 from the germline V gene are LNHNV and YYDKDF (reference sequence). The CDR3 is made up of 15 amino acids. In DNA form, the CDR3 reads TGTGCCACCAGAACGACAGGGTTTGGCACCGGGGAGCTGTTTTTT. It encodes CATRTTGFGTGELFF.

This clone was counted a single time. The CDR3 sequence is CASSSLLAGVYEQYF. The CDR3 coding sequence is TGTGCCAGCAGCTCTCTACTAGCGGGTGTCTACGAGCAGTACTTC. The chain combines TRBV7-2 with TRBJ2-7, with 9 bases aligning to TRBD2. The ends lost 4 bases at V and 3 bases at J; junction bases unmatched: 7. Per the germline V gene, CDR1 is SGHTA and CDR2 is FQGNSA. CDR3 length: 15 residues.

The rearrangement joins TRBV5-1 to TRBJ2-5, with D perhaps matching TRBD1 (6 bases). The CDR3 is made up of 13 amino acids. Germline-derived CDR1 and CDR2 are SGHRS and YFSETQ. Trimming pared 2 bases from V and 3 bases from J, leaving 8 bases between. The CDR3 loop is CASSLGGEETQYF. The CDR3 DNA reads TGCGCCAGCAGCTTAGGGGGAGAAGAGACCCAGTACTTC.

This chain connects TRBV14 to TRBJ2-3; 8 bases fit TRBD2. There are 13 residues in the CDR3. After removal of 4 bases from V and 14 bases from J, the junction contained 11 bases not matched to a gene. Germline V gene sequence: CDR1 SGHDN, CDR2 FVKESK. The CDR3 sequence is CASSLQFGGARYF. The CDR3 DNA follows: TGTGCCAGCAGCCTCCAATTCGGGGGGGCCAGGTATTTT.

The V and J genes are TRBV2 and TRBJ2-2; 8 bases are a match to TRBD2. Trimming at V came to 6 bases and at J to 6 bases, leaving 15 bases not matched to a gene. This CDR3 is 17 amino acids long. Germline values: CDR1 SNHLY, CDR2 FYNNEI. CDR3 DNA sequence: TGTGCCAGCAGCCCTAGAGGCGGGGGGATCCTCGCCGGGGAGCTGTTTTTT. Its protein product is CASSPRGGGILAGELFF.